This T cell receptor beta chain was captured by sequencing in a study of Ad26.COV2.S vaccination and SARS-CoV-2 variants. The CDR3 runs to 13 residues. CDR1 is MRHNA and CDR2 is SNTAGT in the germline V gene. V shed 4 bases, J shed 5 bases, and the junction held 2 bases outside the gene matches. Treatment noted: roughly 20 received Ad26.COV2.S at low or high dose, single or two shots; about 5 received placebo; per-sample allocation not given. On day 63 after the first injection, vaccine and placebo recipients gave samples. The repertoire was sequenced with immunoSEQ multiplex PCR; TCRdb's copy has only in-frame clones and lacks some. The table has hundreds of thousands of clones, around 89% seen once; the top ten hold roughly 1.5%.

The V and J genes are TRBV6-4 and TRBJ1-1, with 9 bases identical to TRBD1. This specimen consisted of peripheral blood, obtained in a trial of Ad26.COV2.S vaccine versus placebo. The receptor was isolated from a person between 18 and 65 years old who received the Ad26.COV2.S COVID-19 vaccine or a placebo. The CDR3 region is CASSGGQGTEAFF. The CDR3 bases are TGTGCCAGCAGTGGGGGACAGGGAACTGAAGCTTTCTTT.